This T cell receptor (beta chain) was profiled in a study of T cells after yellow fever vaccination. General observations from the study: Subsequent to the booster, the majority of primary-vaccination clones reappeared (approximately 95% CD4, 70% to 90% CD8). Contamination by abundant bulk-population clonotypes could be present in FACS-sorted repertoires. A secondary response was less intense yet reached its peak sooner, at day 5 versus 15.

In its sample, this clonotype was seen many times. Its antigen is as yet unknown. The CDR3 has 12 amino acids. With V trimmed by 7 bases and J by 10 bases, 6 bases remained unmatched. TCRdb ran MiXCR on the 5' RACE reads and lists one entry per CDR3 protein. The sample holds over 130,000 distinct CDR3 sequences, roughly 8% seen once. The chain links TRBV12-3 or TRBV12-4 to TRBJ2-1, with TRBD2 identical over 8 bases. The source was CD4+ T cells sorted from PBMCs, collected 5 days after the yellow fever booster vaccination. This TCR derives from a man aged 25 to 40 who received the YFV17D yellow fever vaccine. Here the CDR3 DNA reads TGTGCCAGCACCCGTCGGGAGGGGGAGCAGTTCTTC. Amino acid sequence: CASTRREGEQFF.